Presented here are 26 T cell receptor beta chains from one specimen sequenced in a study of blood T cell repertoires in COVID-19. Profiling relied on immunoSEQ multiplex PCR, and the TCRdb table lists in-frame clones only, not all of them. The profile shows about 14,000 clones, roughly 73% of them singletons. The sequenced sample was peripheral blood. Receptor source: a boy between 2 and 15 years old with active or convalescent COVID-19.

This chain's CDR3 is CASSPNATGSSLYSNQPQHF. CDR3 sequence (DNA): TGCGCCAGCAGCCCTAACGCTACAGGGTCCTCCCTATATAGCAATCAGCCCCAGCATTTT. V usage is TRBV5-1 and J usage is TRBJ1-5; D is possibly TRBD1 (6 bases). The CDR3 is 20 residues long. V lost 4 bases, J lost 0 bases, and 26 bases lay in between. Germline assignment: CDR1 SGHRS and CDR2 YFSETQ.

V usage is TRBV6-5 and J usage is TRBJ1-2; 8 nucleotides match TRBD1. There are 13 residues in the CDR3. Germline values: CDR1 MNHEY, CDR2 SVGAGI. V was clipped by 6 bases and J by 6 bases; unmatched bases: 6. CDR3 residues: CASRADRVNGYTF. In DNA, the CDR3 is TGTGCCAGCAGAGCGGACAGGGTCAATGGCTACACCTTC.

The V call is TRBV4-1, the J call TRBJ1-2; 9 nucleotides line up with TRBD1. Germline-derived CDR1 and CDR2 are MGHRA and YSYEKL. The CDR3 runs 18 residues. V trimming: 1 base; J trimming: 10 bases; junction bases outside the gene matches: 19. The CDR3 here is CASSQVDITGGSLVVYTF. The CDR3 region has the DNA TGCGCCAGCAGCCAAGTGGATATCACAGGGGGCTCTTTGGTCGTCTACACCTTC.

J is TRBJ2-7 and V is TRBV2, with TRBD2 as a possible D gene (6 bases). This CDR3 spans 15 amino acids. Looked up from germline, CDR1 is SNHLY and CDR2 is FYNNEI. Trimming cost V 6 bases and J 3 bases, with 18 bases left between them. The CDR3 DNA is TGTGCCAGCAGGCTCCCCGGGAGTGCCAGCTACGAGCAGTACTTC. It encodes CASRLPGSASYEQYF.

This chain connects TRBV28 to TRBJ1-5; D perhaps matches TRBD1 (5 bases). CDR1 is MDHEN, CDR2 SYDVKM, per germline. V was trimmed by 6 bases and J by 1 base, leaving 19 bases between them. CDR3 length equals 17 residues. Here the CDR3 reads CASSRPSGGISNQPQHF. DNA for the CDR3: TGTGCCAGCAGCCGCCCCTCGGGGGGTATAAGCAATCAGCCCCAGCATTTT.

This chain links TRBV19 with TRBJ1-1, with TRBD1 identical over 7 bases. Looked up from germline, CDR1 is LNHDA and CDR2 is SQIVND (reference sequence). The junction had 8 bases not matched to a gene; V was cut back by 3 bases and J by 1 base. The CDR3 sequence is 16 residues long. CDR3 in DNA: TGTGCCAGTAGTATCCGACAGGGAGCCTCGAACACTGAAGCTTTCTTT. Translation: CASSIRQGASNTEAFF.

The chain has TRBV30 and TRBJ2-7; D unclear. The V end lost 2 bases, the J end lost 7 bases, and 12 bases lay between the germline ends. Germline V gene lookup returns CDR1 GTSNPN and CDR2 SVGIG (reference sequence). The CDR3 covers 12 residues. The DNA of the CDR3 is TGTGCCTGGAGTACCGCTCTAGGTGAGCAGTACTTC. It yields the protein CAWSTALGEQYF.

This chain connects TRBV12-3 or TRBV12-4 to TRBJ2-3; D is ambiguous. There are 11 residues in the CDR3. V lost 6 bases and J 3 bases, leaving 4 bases between the germline ends. The CDR3 DNA reads TGTGCCAGCAGCCTAACAGATACGCAGTATTTT. Amino acids: CASSLTDTQYF.

This chain connects TRBV5-3 to TRBJ2-7; 16 bases are shared with TRBD2. TRBV5-3 is marked as an open reading frame, function uncertain. The V gene end was trimmed by 4 bases and the J gene end by 5 bases; junction bases not matched to a gene: 9. The CDR3 is made up of 17 amino acids. CDR3: CARSLGLAGGLGHEQYF. The CDR3 DNA reads TGTGCCAGAAGCCTGGGACTAGCGGGAGGGCTCGGTCACGAGCAGTACTTC.

The chain employs TRBV9 and TRBJ2-1; D is undetermined. The V gene's germline CDR1 is SGDLS and CDR2 YYNGEE. There are 15 residues in the CDR3. V lost 0 bases to trimming and J lost 0 bases, with 7 bases between them. This CDR3 reads CASSVELSSYNEQFF. CDR3 nucleotide sequence: TGTGCCAGCAGCGTAGAACTGAGCTCCTACAATGAGCAGTTCTTC.

V usage is TRBV2 and J usage is TRBJ2-1; 13 bases align to TRBD2. The CDR3 spans 15 residues. The V gene end was trimmed by 6 bases and the J gene end by 6 bases; junction bases not matched to a gene: 5. Germline V gene lookup returns CDR1 SNHLY and CDR2 FYNNEI. In nucleotides, the CDR3 is TGTGCCAGCAGGGCCACTAGCGGGGGGGGCAATGAGCAGTTCTTC. It encodes CASRATSGGGNEQFF.

This clone showed up just a few times. This chain links TRBV11-2 with TRBJ2-2; weak D call: TRBD2 (7 bases). The CDR3 loop spans 15 amino acids. Germline assignment: CDR1 SGHAT and CDR2 FQNNGV. Trimming took off 3 bases at V and 5 bases at J, with 13 bases between the two ends. CDR3: CASSLGGRRTGELFF. CDR3 DNA sequence: TGTGCCAGCAGCTTGGGGGGGCGCCGGACCGGGGAGCTGTTTTTT.

The rearrangement joins TRBV28 to TRBJ2-7; D perhaps matches TRBD1 (6 bases). V dropped 5 bases and J dropped 4 bases, with 18 bases sitting between them. The CDR3 runs to 15 residues. CDR1 and CDR2 from the germline V gene are MDHEN and SYDVKM. CDR3 in DNA: TGTGCCAGCAGTCCCCCCGTATGGGGGCTGTACGAGCAGTACTTC. Translating it yields CASSPPVWGLYEQYF.

The rearrangement joins TRBV7-9 to TRBJ2-3; 10 bases map to TRBD2. The CDR3 extends over 16 amino acids. Germline CDR1 and CDR2: SEHNR and FQNEAQ (reference sequence). V dropped 5 bases and J dropped 6; count of bases not matched to a gene: 11. CDR3 protein: CASSPTAGGPFDTQYF. The CDR3 DNA sequence: TGTGCCAGCAGCCCCACAGCGGGGGGGCCGTTTGATACGCAGTATTTT.

This clone is classed as medium-sized (0.01 to 0.1%). The genes are TRBV4-1 and TRBJ2-3; D ambiguous. The germline gives CDR1 MGHRA, CDR2 YSYEKL. Trimming left V 1 base short and J 0 bases short, with 5 bases between. The CDR3 has 14 amino acids. This chain's CDR3 is CASSQGLSTDTQYF. The CDR3 nucleotides are TGCGCCAGCAGCCAAGGGCTGAGCACAGATACGCAGTATTTT.

V usage is TRBV7-8 and J usage is TRBJ1-5; D ambiguous. V dropped 6 bases and J dropped 5 bases, with 8 bases sitting between them. This CDR3 has 12 residues. The germline V gene encodes CDR1 SGHVS and CDR2 FQNEAQ. The CDR3 DNA reads TGTGCCAGCAGTCCCCGAGATCAGCCCCAGCATTTT. The encoded protein is CASSPRDQPQHF. The whole variable domain, filled in from reference TRBV7-8 and TRBJ1-5, reads GAGVSQSPRYKVAKRGQDVALRCDPISGHVSLFWYQQALGQGPEFLTYFQNEAQLDKSGLPSDRFFAERPEGSVSTLKIQRTQQEDSAVYLCASSPRDQPQHFGDGTRLSIL.

The chain carries TRBV3-1 (or the pseudogene TRBV3-2) and TRBJ2-7, with TRBD2 identical over 11 bases. Per germline, CDR1 LGHDT and CDR2 YNNKEL (reference sequence). The CDR3 runs to 14 residues. J was trimmed by 4 bases and V by 6 bases; bases with no gene match: 5. CDR3 bases: TGTGCCAGCAGGGCTACTAGCGGGAGTTACGAGCAGTACTTC. This encodes CASRATSGSYEQYF.

This clone was detected only once. The chain joins TRBV11-1 to TRBJ2-5, with 7 bases aligning to TRBD1. CDR1 is SGHAT, CDR2 FQDESV, per germline (reference sequence). The CDR3 is made up of 16 amino acids. J lost 2 bases, V lost 11 bases, and 17 bases had no gene match. Here the CDR3 reads CAWSRTDRSSQETQYF. In DNA, the CDR3 is TGTGCCTGGAGCCGAACGGACAGGAGTAGTCAAGAGACCCAGTACTTC.

This chain connects TRBV19 to TRBJ2-6; D may be TRBD1 (6 bases). CDR1 LNHDA and CDR2 SQIVND come from the germline V gene (reference sequence). Trimming left V 7 bases short and J 1 base short, with 20 bases between. The CDR3 contains 18 residues. The CDR3 region is CASTPLTGPLSGANVLTF. For the CDR3, the DNA is TGTGCCAGTACTCCATTGACAGGCCCTCTTTCTGGGGCCAACGTCCTGACTTTC.

The V gene is TRBV14, the J gene TRBJ2-6; 11 nucleotides line up with TRBD2. Unmatched junction bases numbered 3, after V lost 4 bases and J lost 1 base. The CDR3 runs to 17 residues. Germline lookup yields CDR1 SGHDN and CDR2 FVKESK. DNA for the CDR3: TGTGCCAGCAGCCCACTAGCGGGAGATTCTGGGGCCAACGTCCTGACTTTC. This sequence encodes CASSPLAGDSGANVLTF.

The J gene is TRBJ1-6, the V gene TRBV5-6; D unresolved. Between the trimmed V and J ends, which lost 1 base and 13 bases, there was a span of 15 bases. The CDR3 loop spans 14 amino acids. Germline CDR1 reads SGHDT; CDR2 reads YYEEEE. In DNA form, the CDR3 reads TGTGCCAGCAGCTTGTGGTCCCTGTCGCAGCCCCTCCACTTT. It codes for CASSLWSLSQPLHF.

CDR3 nucleotides: TGTGCTAGTGGTGCCGGACAGTTTTATGGCTACACCTTC. Amino acids: CASGAGQFYGYTF. The chain joins TRBV12-5 to TRBJ1-2, with TRBD1 as a possible D gene (6 bases). Germline CDR1 LGHNT, CDR2 FRNRAP. Trimming left V 5 bases short and J 5 bases short, with 12 bases between. The CDR3 has 13 amino acids. The entire variable domain, with the rest obtained from reference TRBV12-5 and TRBJ1-2, is as follows: DARVTQTPRHKVTEMGQEVTMRCQPILGHNTVFWYRQTMMQGLELLAYFRNRAPLDDSGMPKDRFSAEMPDATLATLKIQPSEPRDSAVYFCASGAGQFYGYTFGSGTRLTVV.

CDR3 in DNA: TGTGCCAGTAGTAAAACTAGCCCCCTAATCGATGAGCAGTTCTTC. It specifies CASSKTSPLIDEQFF. The rearrangement links TRBV19 to TRBJ2-1; TRBD2 might be the D (6 bases). The germline V gene encodes CDR1 LNHDA and CDR2 SQIVND (reference sequence). Trimming left V 4 bases short and J 8 bases short, with 18 bases between. The CDR3 covers 15 residues.

This chain links TRBV28 with TRBJ1-1, with D possibly matching TRBD1 (6 bases). Germline CDR1 is MDHEN and CDR2 is SYDVKM. The V gene lost 6 bases and the J gene lost 5 bases, with 13 bases spanning the gap. The CDR3 contains 13 residues. The CDR3 spells CASRWRGTTEAFF. Here the CDR3 DNA reads TGTGCCAGCAGGTGGAGAGGGACAACTGAAGCTTTCTTT. Variable domain in full (rest from reference TRBV28 and TRBJ1-1): DVKVTQSSRYLVKRTGEKVFLECVQDMDHENMFWYRQDPGLGLRLIYFSYDVKMKEKGDIPEGYSVSREKKERFSLILESASTNQTSMYLCASRWRGTTEAFFGQGTRLTVV.

This clone was seen a handful of times. V and J are TRBV4-1 and TRBJ2-7; 11 bases align to TRBD2. The length of the CDR3 is 17 residues. The germline CDR1 and CDR2 sequences are MGHRA and YSYEKL. J was trimmed by 2 bases and V by 1 base; bases with no gene match: 7. This CDR3 is CASSQGIAGGLAYEQYV. DNA of the CDR3: TGCGCCAGCAGCCAAGGGATAGCGGGGGGGCTAGCCTACGAGCAGTACGTC.

The chain joins TRBV4-3 to TRBJ2-1; a possible D gene is TRBD2 (5 bases). The CDR3 is 16 residues long. Trimming stripped 0 bases from V and 8 bases from J, with 17 bases between. Germline lookup yields CDR1 LGHNA and CDR2 YSLEER. The CDR3 bases are TGCGCCAGCAGCCAAGATTCTCTGCGAGCGGTAGATGAGCAGTTCTTC. This codes for CASSQDSLRAVDEQFF.